These 2 T cell receptor beta chains came from one sample sequenced in a study of early T cells in non-severe SARS-CoV-2 infection. TCRdb reprocessed the 5' RACE reads via MiXCR and lists one record per CDR3 protein. The sample contains some 96,000 distinct CDR3 sequences, around 13% of which appear only once. The sample comprised whole blood. These receptors came from an adult who was a healthcare worker with PCR-confirmed SARS-CoV-2 infection or an uninfected control (not recorded which).

The chain joins TRBV7-9 to TRBJ2-2; D ambiguous. This CDR3 has 14 residues. The germline CDR1 and CDR2 sequences are SEHNR and FQNEAQ (reference sequence). Deletions cut 3 bases from V and 6 bases from J, with 11 bases between. CDR3 DNA sequence: TGTGCCAGCAGCTTTCTACCGGCCGCCGGGGAGCTGTTTTTT. The encoded protein is CASSFLPAAGELFF.

This clonotype has ten or more counts. This chain links TRBV4-1 with TRBJ1-1, with no clear D. V dropped 1 base and J dropped 6 bases, with 12 bases sitting between them. From germline, CDR1 is MGHRA and CDR2 YSYEKL. The CDR3 is made up of 14 amino acids. The CDR3 bases are TGCGCCAGCAGCCAAGTGTTCTTGAAGGCTGAAGCTTTCTTT. Its protein product is CASSQVFLKAEAFF.